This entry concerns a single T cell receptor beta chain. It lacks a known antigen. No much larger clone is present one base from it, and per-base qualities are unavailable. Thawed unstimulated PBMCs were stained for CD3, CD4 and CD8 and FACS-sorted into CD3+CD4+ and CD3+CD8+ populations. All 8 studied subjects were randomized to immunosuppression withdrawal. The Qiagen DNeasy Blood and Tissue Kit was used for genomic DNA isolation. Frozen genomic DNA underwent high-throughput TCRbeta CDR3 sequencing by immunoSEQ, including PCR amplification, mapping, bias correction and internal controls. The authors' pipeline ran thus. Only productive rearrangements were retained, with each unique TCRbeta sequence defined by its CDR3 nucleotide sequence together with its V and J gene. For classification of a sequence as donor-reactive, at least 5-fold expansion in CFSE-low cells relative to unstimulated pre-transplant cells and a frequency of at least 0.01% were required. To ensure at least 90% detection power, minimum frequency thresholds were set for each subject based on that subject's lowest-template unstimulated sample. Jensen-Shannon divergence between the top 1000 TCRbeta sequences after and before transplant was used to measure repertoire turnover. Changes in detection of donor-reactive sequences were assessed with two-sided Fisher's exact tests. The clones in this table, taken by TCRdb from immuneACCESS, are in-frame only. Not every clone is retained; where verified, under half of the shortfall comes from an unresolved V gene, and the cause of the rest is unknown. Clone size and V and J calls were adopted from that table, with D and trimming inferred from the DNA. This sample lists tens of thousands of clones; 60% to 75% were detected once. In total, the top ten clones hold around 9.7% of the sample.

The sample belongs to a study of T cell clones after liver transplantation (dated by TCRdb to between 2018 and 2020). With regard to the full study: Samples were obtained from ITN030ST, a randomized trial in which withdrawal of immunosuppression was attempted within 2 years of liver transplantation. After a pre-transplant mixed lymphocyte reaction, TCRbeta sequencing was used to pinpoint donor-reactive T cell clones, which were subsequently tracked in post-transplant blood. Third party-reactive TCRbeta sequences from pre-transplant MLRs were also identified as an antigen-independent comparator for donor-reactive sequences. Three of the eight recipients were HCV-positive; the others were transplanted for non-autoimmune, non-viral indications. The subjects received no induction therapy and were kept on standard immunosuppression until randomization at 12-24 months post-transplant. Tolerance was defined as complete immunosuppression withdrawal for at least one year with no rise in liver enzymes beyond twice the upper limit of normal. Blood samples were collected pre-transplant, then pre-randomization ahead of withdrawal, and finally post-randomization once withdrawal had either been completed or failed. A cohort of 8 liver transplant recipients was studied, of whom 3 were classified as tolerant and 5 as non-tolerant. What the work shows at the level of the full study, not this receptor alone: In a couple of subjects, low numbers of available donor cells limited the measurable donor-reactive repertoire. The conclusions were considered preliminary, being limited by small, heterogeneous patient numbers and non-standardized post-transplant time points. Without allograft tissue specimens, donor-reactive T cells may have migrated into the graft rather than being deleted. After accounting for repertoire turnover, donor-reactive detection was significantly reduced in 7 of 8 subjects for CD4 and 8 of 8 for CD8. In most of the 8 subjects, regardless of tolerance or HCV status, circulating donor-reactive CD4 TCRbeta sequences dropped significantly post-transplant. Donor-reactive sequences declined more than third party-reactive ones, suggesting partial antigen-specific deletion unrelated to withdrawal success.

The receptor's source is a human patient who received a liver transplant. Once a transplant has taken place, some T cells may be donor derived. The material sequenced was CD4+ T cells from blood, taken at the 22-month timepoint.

Here the CDR3 is given as CASSLEPAIQETQYF. The sequence in DNA is TGCGCCAGCAGCTTGGAACCAGCAATTCAAGAGACCCAGTACTTC. The receptor chain draws on TRBV5-1 and TRBJ2-5, with the D segment identity uncertain. V drops 0 bases and J drops 2 bases, leaving 11 bases in between. From a lookup of the germline V gene, CDR1 and CDR2 are SGHRS and YFSETQ. The CDR3 goes from the cysteine to the phenylalanine over 15 residues. Here the CDR3 DNA is all that survives: 45 bases in frame from base 1.